This entry is about one T cell receptor beta chain. Its target is unknown. There were only Caucasian adults among the donors, and all lived in Nashville, Tennessee. Libraries were prepared by immunoSEQ multiplex PCR; TCRdb keeps only in-frame clonotypes and omits some of them. The table shows about 610,000 clones, with about 96% occurring only once. Trimming pared 0 bases from V and 0 bases from J, leaving 9 bases between. CDR3 length: 16 residues. CDR1 SGHTS and CDR2 YDEGEE come from the germline V gene. The entry originates in a study of shared clonotypes between healthy human individuals. Study outcomes and limitations: Some naive CD4 clonotypes, 4% to 6%, turned up in common across four donors. There were few donors, and this limited the genetic and exposure-history diversity represented.

The specimen was naive CD4+ T cells sorted from blood. Noted subset: CD45RA+ positively selected. This rearrangement joins TRBV5-8 to TRBJ1-4; maybe TRBD1 (5 bases). The sequence came from a woman under 40 in good health. CDR3 bases: TGTGCCAGCAGCTTGGGCAGGGTTGCAACTAATGAAAAACTGTTTTTT. It specifies CASSLGRVATNEKLFF.